One sample yielded the 27 T cell receptor beta chains listed below, sequenced in a study of radiation and T cells in renal cell carcinoma. Using immunoSEQ multiplex PCR, the repertoire was profiled, and TCRdb retains in-frame clones only, with some absent. The sample carries about 130,000 clones, 88% recorded once. Time point in this sample: blood 2 weeks post-SBRT. Treatment defined: 15 Gy SBRT to primary tumor, nephrectomy 4 weeks later. This material consisted of blood, taken from a patient whose treatment included radiotherapy and nephrectomy. These receptors originate from a woman in her seventies with renal cell carcinoma.

This clone was seen once. The J gene is TRBJ2-1, the V gene TRBV5-5; D is ambiguous. Per the germline V gene, CDR1 is SGHKS and CDR2 is YYEKEE (reference sequence). V gave up 4 bases and J gave up 8 bases, with 7 bases separating them. The CDR3 extends over 11 amino acids. CDR3 nucleotide sequence: TGTGCCAGCAGCCCGATGTATGAGCAGTTCTTC. Its translation: CASSPMYEQFF. The entire variable domain, with the rest obtained from reference TRBV5-5 and TRBJ2-1, is as follows: DAGVTQSPTHLIKTRGQQVTLRCSPISGHKSVSWYQQVLGQGPQFIFQYYEKEERGRGNFPDRFSARQFPNYSSELNVNALLLGDSALYLCASSPMYEQFFGPGTRLTVL.

The V call is TRBV10-3, the J call TRBJ1-5; the D gene is possibly TRBD1 (6 bases). Trimming left V 0 bases short and J 4 bases short, with 13 bases between. Per the germline V gene, CDR1 is ENHRY and CDR2 is SYGVKD. The CDR3 spans 16 residues. CDR3 in amino acids: CAISESLGAPNQPQHF. DNA for the CDR3: TGTGCCATCAGTGAGTCGTTGGGGGCTCCTAATCAGCCCCAGCATTTT.

The chain joins TRBV6-5 to TRBJ2-7; D is ambiguous. There are 14 residues in the CDR3. Germline V lookup: CDR1 MNHEY, CDR2 SVGAGI. The V end lost 2 bases, the J end lost 3 bases, and 11 bases lay between the germline ends. The CDR3 sequence: CASSYGITFYEQYF. The CDR3 nucleotides read TGTGCCAGCAGTTACGGGATTACCTTCTACGAGCAGTACTTC.

The chain links TRBV30 to TRBJ1-6, with TRBD1 identical over 9 bases. This CDR3 spans 13 amino acids. The V gene's germline CDR1 is GTSNPN and CDR2 SVGIG (reference sequence). V shed 5 bases, J shed 6 bases, and the junction held 2 bases outside the gene matches. DNA of the CDR3: TGTGCCTGGGGGACAGGGCTTAATTCACCCCTCCACTTT. Its protein is CAWGTGLNSPLHF.

The chain employs TRBV7-9 and TRBJ1-5; no firm D call. In germline, CDR1 is SEHNR, CDR2 FQNEAQ (reference sequence). Trimming cost V 5 bases and J 4 bases, with 9 bases left between them. This CDR3 spans 13 amino acids. The CDR3 reads CASSHDGNQPQHF. The CDR3 bases are TGTGCCAGCAGCCATGACGGGAATCAGCCCCAGCATTTT.

The chain employs TRBV15 and TRBJ1-4; no clear D. V lost 1 base, J lost 5 bases, and 2 bases lay in between. CDR3 length equals 12 residues. The germline CDR1 and CDR2 sequences are LNHNV and YYDKDF (reference sequence). CDR3 coding DNA: TGTGCCACCAGCAGAGTCAATGAAAAACTGTTTTTT. Translating it yields CATSRVNEKLFF.

The rearrangement uses TRBV6-6 and TRBJ1-1; D ambiguous. The V gene lost 7 bases and the J gene lost 0 bases, with 3 bases spanning the gap. The CDR3 totals 11 residues. From germline, CDR1 is MNHNY and CDR2 SVGAGI (reference sequence). The CDR3 DNA reads TGTGCCAGCACCCTGAACACTGAAGCTTTCTTT. Protein sequence: CASTLNTEAFF.

The J gene is TRBJ2-5, the V gene TRBV11-3; 12 bases align to TRBD2. Trimming removed 0 bases from V and 1 base from J; junction bases left unmatched: 9. Germline CDR1 and CDR2: SGHNT and YENEEA. CDR3 length: 19 amino acids. The CDR3 protein is CASSLDRLAGGASQETQYF. The CDR3, as DNA: TGTGCCAGCAGCTTAGATCGGCTAGCGGGGGGGGCTTCCCAAGAGACCCAGTACTTC.

This clone was detected only once. The chain has TRBV19 and TRBJ2-3; 9 nucleotides align to TRBD1. CDR3 length equals 16 residues. CDR1 is LNHDA, CDR2 SQIVND, per germline (reference sequence). Trimming cost V 3 bases and J 3 bases; bases outside gene matches: 7. The CDR3 loop reads CASSIRGTGLTDTQYF. CDR3 nucleotide sequence: TGTGCCAGTAGTATCCGAGGGACAGGGCTAACAGATACGCAGTATTTT.

This clone showed up just a few times. The chain combines TRBV6-5 with TRBJ2-7; 7 positions match TRBD2. CDR3 length equals 14 residues. Germline loops: CDR1 MNHEY, CDR2 SVGAGI. After removal of 6 bases from V and 2 bases from J, the junction contained 7 bases not matched to a gene. CDR3 residues: CASSSRAGPYEQYF. CDR3 nucleotide sequence: TGTGCCAGCAGCTCCAGAGCGGGGCCCTACGAGCAGTACTTC.

The CDR3 DNA reads as TGCGCCAGCAGCTTGGGGGGCGTGAACACTGAAGCTTTCTTT. Protein product: CASSLGGVNTEAFF. V and J are TRBV5-1 and TRBJ1-1, with a weak D call TRBD1 (5 bases). The CDR3 contains 14 residues. The V end lost 0 bases, the J end lost 0 bases, and 6 bases lay between the germline ends. The germline V gene encodes CDR1 SGHRS and CDR2 YFSETQ.

The genes are TRBV28 and TRBJ1-6; the match to TRBD1 covers 8 bases. CDR1 and CDR2 from the germline V gene are MDHEN and SYDVKM. The ends lost 5 bases at V and 5 bases at J; junction bases unmatched: 5. The CDR3 contains 15 residues. The CDR3 DNA follows: TGTGCCAGCAGTCTGGGACAGGTTAATAATTCACCCCTCCACTTT. It translates to CASSLGQVNNSPLHF.

This chain joins TRBV5-4 and TRBJ2-1, with D possibly being TRBD2 (5 bases). The germline V gene has CDR1 SGHNT and CDR2 YYREEE (reference sequence). V lost 0 bases to trimming and J lost 8 bases, with 9 bases between them. The CDR3 loop spans 13 amino acids. CDR3 sequence (DNA): TGTGCCAGCAGCTTGGTCGGGGTAGATGAGCAGTTCTTC. Its translation: CASSLVGVDEQFF.

This chain joins TRBV28 and TRBJ1-1; D might be TRBD1 (6 bases). This CDR3 contains 15 residues. The germline V gene encodes CDR1 MDHEN and CDR2 SYDVKM. Trimming removed 6 bases at V and 1 base at J, with 15 bases between. The DNA of the CDR3 is TGTGCCAGCAGCCGTCCCGGGACACAGAACACTGAAGCTTTCTTT. Residues: CASSRPGTQNTEAFF.

CDR3 bases: TGTGCCAGCAGAAAAGGGGGGAGGGAGCGGAGCACAGATACGCAGTATTTT. This encodes CASRKGGRERSTDTQYF. The rearrangement uses TRBV21-1 and TRBJ2-3; the table's D gene call, TRBD2, was not cross checked with the DNA. TRBV21-1 is an annotated pseudogene. The CDR3 runs to 17 residues.

This clone showed up just once. The chain's CDR3 is CASAPWRGGGGANVLTF. For the CDR3, the DNA is TGCGCCAGCGCCCCCTGGCGGGGGGGCGGTGGGGCCAACGTCCTGACTTTC. The chain joins TRBV5-1 to TRBJ2-6, with 9 nucleotides matching TRBD2. V lost 7 bases to trimming and J lost 3 bases; unmatched junction nucleotides: 11. The germline CDR1 and CDR2 sequences are SGHRS and YFSETQ. This CDR3 spans 17 amino acids.

The V and J genes are TRBV7-2 and TRBJ1-5; 7 nucleotides match TRBD1. Germline V CDR1 and CDR2: SGHTA, FQGNSA. The CDR3 contains 16 residues. Germline trimming cut 2 bases from V and 5 bases from J; bases unmatched to any gene: 9. The CDR3 spells CASSLLSGQFYQPQHF. CDR3 bases: TGTGCCAGCAGCTTACTATCGGGACAGTTTTATCAGCCCCAGCATTTT.

J is TRBJ1-5 and V is TRBV19; TRBD1 might be the D (5 bases). Germline V lookup: CDR1 LNHDA, CDR2 SQIVND (reference sequence). CDR3 length equals 15 residues. V lost 9 bases to trimming and J lost 8 bases, with 23 bases between them. The CDR3 spells CASCTSAAGREPQHF. As DNA, the CDR3 is TGTGCCAGCTGCACCTCAGCCGCGGGCAGGGAGCCCCAGCATTTT.

This clone has only a few counts. The V call is TRBV19, the J call TRBJ2-7, with D uncertain. The CDR3 is made up of 14 amino acids. Germline assignment: CDR1 LNHDA and CDR2 SQIVND (reference sequence). V lost 0 bases and J 2 bases, leaving 8 bases between the germline ends. The CDR3 DNA reads TGTGCCAGTAGTATAGAAGCAGGCCCCTACGAGCAGTACTTC. It specifies CASSIEAGPYEQYF.

The chain carries TRBV30 and TRBJ1-6; D is unclear. Germline lookup yields CDR1 GTSNPN and CDR2 SVGIG (reference sequence). The CDR3 runs to 12 residues. Trimming pared 3 bases from V and 4 bases from J, leaving 4 bases between. The DNA for the CDR3 is TGTGCCTGGAGGGGGTATAATTCACCCCTCCACTTT. It yields the protein CAWRGYNSPLHF.

This clone came up once. The genes are TRBV28 and TRBJ1-2; D uncertain. The V and J ends lost 6 bases and 8 bases respectively, with 19 bases between them. Germline values: CDR1 MDHEN, CDR2 SYDVKM. CDR3 length: 14 residues. CDR3 bases: TGTGCCAGCAGCAACTCCCAGCGGGCTAAGGGCTACACCTTC. Residues: CASSNSQRAKGYTF.

The gene calls are TRBV28 and TRBJ1-6; a possible D gene is TRBD1 (6 bases). Per germline, CDR1 MDHEN and CDR2 SYDVKM. The CDR3 consists of 16 residues. Deletions cut 5 bases from V and 7 bases from J, with 18 bases between. CDR3 sequence: CASSTQGRGGNSPLHF. As DNA, the CDR3 is TGTGCCAGCAGTACACAGGGAAGAGGGGGAAATTCACCCCTCCACTTT.

V usage is TRBV7-2 and J usage is TRBJ1-1, with D possibly TRBD1 on 6 matching bases. This CDR3 region has 15 residues. CDR1 and CDR2 (germline): SGHTA, FQGNSA. The ends were cut back, 4 bases at V and 5 bases at J, with 17 bases in the middle. CDR3 DNA: TGTGCCAGCAGCTACCAGAGGGGGGCTCTGACTGAAGCTTTCTTT. Translating gives CASSYQRGALTEAFF.

V usage is TRBV2 and J usage is TRBJ2-3, with no clear D. This CDR3 contains 13 residues. Trimming pared 3 bases from V and 1 base from J, leaving 5 bases between. Germline V gives CDR1 SNHLY, CDR2 FYNNEI. The CDR3 bases are TGTGCCAGCAGTGATGGGGGCACAGATACGCAGTATTTT. This encodes CASSDGGTDTQYF.

V is TRBV15 and J is TRBJ2-2; D gene ambiguous. The CDR3 covers 13 residues. V lost 2 bases and J lost 4, with 5 bases in between. CDR1 is LNHNV, CDR2 YYDKDF, per germline (reference sequence). The chain's CDR3 is CATSRRVTGELFF. DNA for the CDR3: TGTGCCACCAGCAGACGAGTCACCGGGGAGCTGTTTTTT. Combining the CDR3 with reference TRBV15 and TRBJ2-2 gives the whole variable domain DAMVIQNPRYQVTQFGKPVTLSCSQTLNHNVMYWYQQKSSQAPKLLFHYYDKDFNNEADTPDNFQSRRPNTSFCFLDIRSPGLGDTAMYLCATSRRVTGELFFGEGSRLTVL.

The rearrangement uses TRBV7-9 and TRBJ2-5; 13 bases fit TRBD2. J lost 5 bases, V lost 5 bases, and 8 bases had no gene match. The CDR3 covers 16 residues. Germline loops: CDR1 SEHNR, CDR2 FQNEAQ (reference sequence). CDR3 nucleotides: TGTGCCAGCAGCCCGACACTAGCGGGGGGGCAGGAGACCCAGTACTTC. Translated, it gives CASSPTLAGGQETQYF.

The gene calls are TRBV9 and TRBJ1-2; D is possibly TRBD1 (6 bases). Germline V lookup: CDR1 SGDLS, CDR2 YYNGEE. V was trimmed by 2 bases and J by 4 bases, leaving 18 bases between them. CDR3 length equals 16 residues. The CDR3 reads CASSVEGGGPGYGYTF. The DNA for the CDR3 is TGTGCCAGCAGCGTCGAGGGGGGAGGACCCGGCTATGGCTACACCTTC.